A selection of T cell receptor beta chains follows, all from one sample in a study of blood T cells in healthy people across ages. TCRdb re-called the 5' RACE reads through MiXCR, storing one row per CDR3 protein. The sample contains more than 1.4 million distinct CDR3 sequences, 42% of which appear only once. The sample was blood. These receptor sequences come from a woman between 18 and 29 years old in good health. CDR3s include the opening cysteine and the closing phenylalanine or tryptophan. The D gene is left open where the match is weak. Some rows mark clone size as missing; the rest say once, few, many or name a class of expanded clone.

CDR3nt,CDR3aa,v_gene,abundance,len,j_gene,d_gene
TGTGCCAGCAGTCCAGGGAATAGTTCACCCCTCCACTTT,CASSPGNSSPLHF,TRBV27,few,13,TRBJ1-6,NA
TGTGCCAGCAGCCTAAGCTCGAAGCGGACGAATGAGCAGTACTTC,CASSLSSKRTNEQYF,TRBV3-1,few,15,TRBJ2-5,NA
TGTGCCAGCAGCGACCCCGGAGGGGGTGGCGCAGATACGCAGTATTTT,CASSDPGGGGADTQYF,TRBV6-2/TRBV6-3,once,16,TRBJ2-3,NA
TGCAGCGCCGCCGTCTTAATTCAAGACAATGAGCAGTACTTC,CSAAVLIQDNEQYF,TRBV29-1,NA,14,TRBJ2-5,NA
TGTGCCAGCAGTTACTCGAACACGGGTGACGGTGGCTACACCTTC,CASSYSNTGDGGYTF,TRBV6-5,NA,15,TRBJ1-2,NA
TGTGCCAGCGCTCTTCGAGGAGAGACCCAGTACTTC,CASALRGETQYF,TRBV7-9,NA,12,TRBJ2-5,NA
TGCAGTGCTCCCGGGACAGGGGATTTTGGGGCCAACGTCCTGACTTTC,CSAPGTGDFGANVLTF,TRBV20-1,NA,16,TRBJ2-6,TRBD1
TGCAGCGTTGGGGGACTAGGATCTAATGAGCAGTTCTTC,CSVGGLGSNEQFF,TRBV29-1,NA,13,TRBJ2-1,TRBD2
TGTGCCAGCAAAACAGGGTGGGGAGACGAGCAGTACTTC,CASKTGWGDEQYF,TRBV27,NA,13,TRBJ2-7,NA
TGTGCCATCGTAGAAAGACAGGTTCCTTTGACGGGCTACACCTTC,CAIVERQVPLTGYTF,TRBV10-3,NA,15,TRBJ1-2,NA
TGTGCCAGCAGCTTAACGTTTGGGCTGGAGGCGCAGTATTTT,CASSLTFGLEAQYF,TRBV7-3,once,14,TRBJ2-3,NA
TGTGCCAGCTCACCACCGGGGCCCTATGGCTACACCTTC,CASSPPGPYGYTF,TRBV18,many,13,TRBJ1-2,NA
TGTGCCAGCAGTTCGGACGAGCGCAATCAGCCCCAGCATTTT,CASSSDERNQPQHF,TRBV6-2/TRBV6-3,once,14,TRBJ1-5,NA
TGCGCCAGCAGCGCCCGGACAGGGGGCGCTAACTATGGCTACACCTTC,CASSARTGGANYGYTF,TRBV5-1,NA,16,TRBJ1-2,TRBD1
TGCGCCAGCAGTGAGTCTTCTCCCTGGGATGAGCAGTTCTTC,CASSESSPWDEQFF,TRBV10-2,NA,14,TRBJ2-1,NA
TGTGCTAGTGGGCACCCCGGGACAGGGGCCCACGAGCAGTACTTC,CASGHPGTGAHEQYF,TRBV12-5,few,15,TRBJ2-7,TRBD1
TGTGCCAGCAGTGAGGGGACTAGCAGCACAGATACGCAGTATTTT,CASSEGTSSTDTQYF,TRBV2,few,15,TRBJ2-3,TRBD2
TGCAGTGCTTCCGTGGGGGCCTCGGCCACAGATACGCAGTATTTT,CSASVGASATDTQYF,TRBV20-1,NA,15,TRBJ2-3,NA
TGTGCCAGCACTCTGGGTGGGAGCGGACCAGCTGGGGCTGGCTACACCTTC,CASTLGGSGPAGAGYTF,TRBV3-1,once,17,TRBJ1-2,NA
TGTGCCAGCAGCTTAGAAGGCCCGGAGCAGTTCTTC,CASSLEGPEQFF,TRBV11-1,many,12,TRBJ2-1,NA
TGCAGTGCTAGAACGACCGGGACAGGGGTTACTTCCTATGGCTACACCTTC,CSARTTGTGVTSYGYTF,TRBV20-1,NA,17,TRBJ1-2,TRBD1
TGCGCCAGCAGCTTGGCCATTAGCGGGAGCGACAATGAGCAGTACTTC,CASSLAISGSDNEQYF,TRBV5-1,NA,16,TRBJ2-5,TRBD2
TGTGCCAGCAGCCAGGGGACAACAGGGAGCTATGGCTACACCTTC,CASSQGTTGSYGYTF,TRBV4-2,NA,15,TRBJ1-2,NA
TGCAGTGCCCAAACCGGGACTAGCGGGTTTGGCGAGCAGTTCTTC,CSAQTGTSGFGEQFF,TRBV20-1,few,15,TRBJ2-1,TRBD2
TGTGCCAACAGTTTCCGCGACAGATTGGGAGCGAGTGAGCGGTTCTTC,CANSFRDRLGASERFF,TRBV12-3/TRBV12-4,NA,16,TRBJ2-1,NA
TGCGCCAGCAGCCAAGAGGTGGGCCATGGATATAGCAATCAGCCCCAGCATTTT,CASSQEVGHGYSNQPQHF,TRBV4-1,NA,18,TRBJ1-5,NA
TGCAGTGCTAGAGATGGGGGGGTCGTAGGTAATTCACCCCTCCACTTT,CSARDGGVVGNSPLHF,TRBV20-1,NA,16,TRBJ1-6,NA
TGTGCCAGCAGCATACTCGTGGCAGGACGGGAGCAGTACTTC,CASSILVAGREQYF,TRBV6-5,NA,14,TRBJ2-5,NA
TGCAGTGCTCCTCCCCCCGGGACTAGGCAAGAGACCCAGTACTTC,CSAPPPGTRQETQYF,TRBV20-1,NA,15,TRBJ2-5,TRBD2
TGTGCCAGCAGTAGCCCCCCGAGGGATGGGAATGAGCAGTACTTC,CASSSPPRDGNEQYF,TRBV27,NA,15,TRBJ2-5,NA
TGTGCCAGCAGGAGACTAGAAGATACGCAGTATTTT,CASRRLEDTQYF,TRBV12-3/TRBV12-4,NA,12,TRBJ2-3,NA
TGCGCCAGCAGCCATCCACAGGCTAGCGGGGGCCCCTCGTCCACAGATACGCAGTATTTT,CASSHPQASGGPSSTDTQYF,TRBV4-1,NA,20,TRBJ2-3,TRBD2
TGTGCCAGCAGTCCCACTGGCCAAATCCCCAATGAGCAGTTCTTC,CASSPTGQIPNEQFF,TRBV28,few,15,TRBJ2-1,NA
TGCGCCAGCAGCTTGGATGGCGCGAGCTCCTACGAGCAGTACTTC,CASSLDGASSYEQYF,TRBV5-1,few,15,TRBJ2-7,NA
TGCAGTGCGTCCGGGACAGGTCGGGGTGGGTGGTACTTC,CSASGTGRGGWYF,TRBV20-1,few,13,TRBJ2-7,TRBD1
TGCAGTCCCCTAACAGGGAAGGATGGCTACACCTTC,CSPLTGKDGYTF,TRBV20-1,NA,12,TRBJ1-2,NA
TGTGCCATCAGTGACGGGACGGACTCCTACGAGCAGTACTTC,CAISDGTDSYEQYF,TRBV10-3,NA,14,TRBJ2-7,NA
TGTGCCAGCAGCGCCGGGATAGGGGACTATGGCTACACCTTC,CASSAGIGDYGYTF,TRBV9,NA,14,TRBJ1-2,NA
TGTGCCAGCAGTTTATCCCGACTAGCGGGACTATCCTACGAGCAGTACTTC,CASSLSRLAGLSYEQYF,TRBV27,few,17,TRBJ2-7,TRBD2
TGTGCCAGCAGCAAAGGCGAACCCCCGGGACAGGGATCGACTAGCACAGATACGCAGTATTTT,CASSKGEPPGQGSTSTDTQYF,TRBV21-1,few,21,TRBJ2-3,NA
TGTGCCAGCAGTTTAACAACTACAGGAGACAATGAGCAGTTCTTC,CASSLTTTGDNEQFF,TRBV27,NA,15,TRBJ2-1,NA
TGTGCCAGCAGCCGCCAAAGCCGGGGCCAGGGGACCCAGTACTTC,CASSRQSRGQGTQYF,TRBV7-3,NA,15,TRBJ2-5,NA
TGTGCCAGCAGTTTCGGTCCGACAGGGATCACTGAAGCTTTCTTT,CASSFGPTGITEAFF,TRBV28,NA,15,TRBJ1-1,TRBD1
TGTGCCAGTAAAGGGACAGGAGCTGGAAACACCATATATTTT,CASKGTGAGNTIYF,TRBV27,NA,14,TRBJ1-3,TRBD1
TGTGCCAGCAGCCCCGGGGTAGCCAAAAACATTCAGTACTTC,CASSPGVAKNIQYF,TRBV9,NA,14,TRBJ2-4,NA
TGTGCCAGCAGTTTAGAGACAGGGACAGGGGGCCCCACTGAAGCTTTCTTT,CASSLETGTGGPTEAFF,TRBV7-9,NA,17,TRBJ1-1,TRBD1
TGTGCCAGCAGTTTCTCCGGGACAGGGAATTCACCCCTCCACTTT,CASSFSGTGNSPLHF,TRBV6-2/TRBV6-3,NA,15,TRBJ1-6,TRBD1
TGCAGTGCTAGAGTATACCGGGAGGTTCACACCTGTTCAGAGTACTTC,CSARVYREVHTCSEYF,TRBV20-1,NA,16,TRBJ2-7,TRBD2
TGTGCCAGCGGCGGATATCTGCGGGAGACCCAGTACTTC,CASGGYLRETQYF,TRBV14,NA,13,TRBJ2-5,NA
TGCGCCAGCAGCCAAGATCCTAGCGGGGGGACGGAAGAGACCCAGTACTTC,CASSQDPSGGTEETQYF,TRBV4-1,NA,17,TRBJ2-5,TRBD2
TGTGCCAGCAGGGCAGCCCTCTCTGGGGCCAACGTCCTGACTTTC,CASRAALSGANVLTF,TRBV2,few,15,TRBJ2-6,NA
TGTGCCAGCAGTTACGGGACACATGCCTACGAGCAGTACTTC,CASSYGTHAYEQYF,TRBV6-5,NA,14,TRBJ2-7,NA
TGTGCCAGCAGCAAAGGGGCCTTTTACACAGATACGCAGTATTTT,CASSKGAFYTDTQYF,TRBV6-1,NA,15,TRBJ2-3,NA
TGTGCCAGCTTACATCGGACACTCCAAGAGACCCAGTACTTC,CASLHRTLQETQYF,TRBV13,few,14,TRBJ2-5,NA